This TCR beta chain was observed in a study of patients and donors after allogeneic stem cell transplantation. Germline V gene data show CDR1 as SGHVS and CDR2 as FQNEAQ. This CDR3 has 11 amino acids. V lost 0 bases to trimming and J lost 14 bases, with 9 bases between them. From the RT-PCR reads, TCRdb called clonotypes with MiXCR, one entry per CDR3 protein. Of about 960,000 distinct CDR3 sequences listed, under 20% were seen once; the top ten hold around 5.5%. This clonotype was counted between two and nine times. Sequencing was performed on blood, either unsorted or a sorted T cell fraction (not recorded which). The chain is built from TRBV7-8 and TRBJ2-3; D not certain. This receptor was obtained from a human donor who was either an allogeneic HSCT recipient or a stem cell or donor lymphocyte infusion donor (not recorded which). It is not recorded whose cells these are; they may come from a transplant donor. For the CDR3, the DNA is TGTGCCAGCAGCTTAGCGGGATATGTGTATTTT. This gives the protein CASSLAGYVYF.